This is a list of T cell receptor beta chains from one sample in a study of early T cells in non-severe SARS-CoV-2 infection. Each CDR3 protein is one row after TCRdb ran MiXCR on the 5' RACE reads. The sample contains 70,000 to 75,000 distinct CDR3 sequences, approximately 15% of which appear only once. Sample: whole blood. The receptors stem from an adult who was a healthcare worker with PCR-confirmed SARS-CoV-2 infection or an uninfected control (not recorded which). CDR3s include the opening cysteine and the closing phenylalanine or tryptophan. The D gene is left open where the match is weak. Size is stated for part of the rows, as once, few or many counts, or as a class when the clone is expanded.

V gene	D gene	clone size	J gene	CDR3 DNA	CDR3 protein
TRBV12-3/TRBV12-4	NA	many	TRBJ1-1	TGTGCCAGCAACGGGGACGACACTGAAGCTTTCTTT	CASNGDDTEAFF
TRBV11-2	NA	many	TRBJ1-4	TGTGCCAGCAGCCCGATGAATGGGGTTATCGATGAAAAACTGTTTTTT	CASSPMNGVIDEKLFF
TRBV6-2/TRBV6-3	TRBD1	many	TRBJ2-7	TGTGCCAGCAACCGGGCCGGACAGGGGGTCCACGAGCAGTACTTC	CASNRAGQGVHEQYF
TRBV29-1	NA	NA	TRBJ2-7	TGCAGCGTTGTGGGGGTTTTAGGCGAGCAGTACTTC	CSVVGVLGEQYF
TRBV10-3	NA	many	TRBJ1-6	TGTGCCATCAGTGAAGGGATCCCAGATAATTCACCCCTCCACTTT	CAISEGIPDNSPLHF
TRBV19	NA	many	TRBJ1-2	TGTGCCAGTAGTATATCAGGAGGGGACACCTCCTTCTATGGCTACACCTTC	CASSISGGDTSFYGYTF
TRBV4-2	NA	medium-sized	TRBJ1-2	TGTGCCAGCAGCCAAGTGCTTGGGGGGGGATCGCAAGGCTACACCTTC	CASSQVLGGGSQGYTF
TRBV14	NA	NA	TRBJ2-4	TGTGCCAGCAGCCAACCTGATTTTGGCATTCAGTACTTC	CASSQPDFGIQYF
TRBV28	NA	few	TRBJ1-2	TGTGCCAGCAGTTCCGAGGGAGAAGATGGCTACACCTTC	CASSSEGEDGYTF
TRBV6-5	NA	few	TRBJ2-2	TGTGCCAGCACGGGCGATAGCGCTCTAAACACCGGGGAGCTGTTTTTT	CASTGDSALNTGELFF
TRBV2	NA	many	TRBJ1-5	TGTGCCAGCAGGCGGGAAGGAGGGAGCAATCAGCCCCAGCATTTT	CASRREGGSNQPQHF